This note documents a single T cell receptor beta chain sequence. Antigen: not known. The primer mix had 60 V beta and 13 J beta primers. Assay used: immunoSEQ multiplex PCR; TCRdb lists only in-frame clones, some missing. The data contain 100,000 or so clones, 65% to 90% of them singletons. These data come from a study of glioma-infiltrating T cells after dendritic cell vaccination. Whole-study results and caveats: Estimated pretreatment TIL content predicted outcome after dendritic cell vaccination. No direct clonality-survival link was found; a diverse polyclonal response may matter.

The CDR3 sequence is 16 residues long. Germline V gives CDR1 WNHNN, CDR2 SYGVQD (reference sequence). V dropped 1 base and J dropped 6 bases, with 17 bases sitting between them. Blood PBMC samples: pre-vaccination, two weeks post third vaccination, and at tumor progression. The rearrangement uses TRBV10-1 and TRBJ2-3; D is perhaps TRBD2 (6 bases). The TCR was taken from a human donor with glioblastoma. This specimen was blood, taken before dendritic cell vaccination. The CDR3 sequence: CASSEFPTGGRDTQYF. DNA for the CDR3: TGCGCCAGCAGTGAGTTTCCGACCGGGGGAAGGGATACGCAGTATTTT.